These 9 T cell receptor beta chains were all obtained from the same sample, sequenced in a study of control samples from healthy donors and cancer patients. The protocol was immunoSEQ multiplex PCR, while the TCRdb copy is restricted to in-frame clones and leaves out a portion. The data show around 190,000 clones, 90% to 95% seen once. The sample consisted of blood. The receptors shown here come from a man aged 25-45 years in good health.

The J gene is TRBJ2-7, the V gene TRBV6-5, with TRBD1 matching over 9 bases. This CDR3 has 14 amino acids. V shed 8 bases and J 2 bases; nucleotides not matched to a gene: 7. Germline V lookup: CDR1 MNHEY, CDR2 SVGAGI. As DNA, the CDR3 is TGTGCCAGCTACACAGGGGGCGAAACCTACGAGCAGTACTTC. Translation gives CASYTGGETYEQYF.

V gene TRBV30 combines with J gene TRBJ1-3; D is uncertain. The length of the CDR3 is 14 residues. The V gene lost 0 bases and the J gene lost 2 bases, with 8 bases spanning the gap. Germline-derived CDR1 and CDR2 are GTSNPN and SVGIG (reference sequence). As DNA, the CDR3 is TGTGCCTGGAGTGTAAATATCCCTGGAAACACCATATATTTT. It encodes CAWSVNIPGNTIYF.

V gene TRBV5-4 combines with J gene TRBJ1-2; D remains unclear. In germline, CDR1 is SGHNT, CDR2 YYREEE (reference sequence). Trimming stripped 0 bases from V and 4 bases from J, with 7 bases between. The CDR3 runs 13 residues. The CDR3 DNA reads as TGTGCCAGCAGCTTGGGGCGGACCTATGGCTACACCTTC. Amino acid sequence: CASSLGRTYGYTF. The whole variable domain, remainder taken from reference TRBV5-4 and TRBJ1-2, is ETGVTQSPTHLIKTRGQQVTLRCSSQSGHNTVSWYQQALGQGPQFIFQYYREEENGRGNFPPRFSGLQFPNYSSELNVNALELDDSALYLCASSLGRTYGYTFGSGTRLTVV.

The chain joins TRBV7-9 to TRBJ2-1; 10 bases match TRBD1. The ends lost 1 base at V and 9 bases at J; junction bases unmatched: 0. Germline V gives CDR1 SEHNR, CDR2 FQNEAQ (reference sequence). This CDR3 spans 13 amino acids. Here the CDR3 reads CASSLGDRGEQFF. CDR3 bases: TGTGCCAGCAGCTTAGGGGACAGGGGTGAGCAGTTCTTC.

Here the CDR3 DNA reads TGTGCCAGCAGCCACCGGACTAGCGGGAGCTACGAGCAGTACTTC. Its protein is CASSHRTSGSYEQYF. This chain joins TRBV3-1 (or the pseudogene TRBV3-2) and TRBJ2-7; TRBD2 agrees at 13 bases. This CDR3 is 15 amino acids long. J was trimmed by 3 bases and V by 3 bases; bases with no gene match: 2. CDR1 is LGHDT and CDR2 is YNNKEL in the germline V gene (reference sequence).

The V and J genes are TRBV7-8 and TRBJ1-2, with D maybe TRBD1 (5 bases). Trimming took off 0 bases at V and 0 bases at J, with 8 bases between the two ends. The CDR3 sequence is 15 residues long. Germline assignment: CDR1 SGHVS and CDR2 FQNEAQ. CDR3: CASSLAGRTNYGYTF. Here the CDR3 DNA reads TGTGCCAGCAGCTTAGCGGGGCGGACTAACTATGGCTACACCTTC.

CDR3 sequence reads: CAWSDYRDLGNTIYF. CDR3 DNA: TGTGCCTGGAGTGACTATAGGGACCTTGGGAACACCATATATTTT. The rearrangement joins TRBV30 to TRBJ1-3; D possibly corresponds to TRBD1 (5 bases). The CDR3 spans 15 residues. The germline gives CDR1 GTSNPN, CDR2 SVGIG (reference sequence). The V gene lost 1 base and the J gene lost 7 bases, with 17 bases spanning the gap.

The chain carries TRBV11-2 and TRBJ2-3, with 11 bases aligning to TRBD2. The CDR3 consists of 16 residues. Germline-derived CDR1 and CDR2 are SGHAT and FQNNGV. V shed 5 bases and J 2 bases; nucleotides not matched to a gene: 6. The CDR3 protein is CASSPGTSGLTDTQYF. The CDR3 DNA follows: TGTGCCAGCAGCCCCGGGACTAGCGGCCTCACAGATACGCAGTATTTT.

This chain links TRBV6-6 with TRBJ2-1, with D tentatively TRBD2 (6 bases). The length of the CDR3 is 15 residues. CDR1 and CDR2 from the germline V gene are MNHNY and SVGAGI (reference sequence). Deletions cut 2 bases from V and 8 bases from J, with 16 bases between. This CDR3 reads CASSYQRLGVDEQFF. For the CDR3, the DNA is TGTGCCAGCAGTTACCAGAGACTAGGCGTCGATGAGCAGTTCTTC.